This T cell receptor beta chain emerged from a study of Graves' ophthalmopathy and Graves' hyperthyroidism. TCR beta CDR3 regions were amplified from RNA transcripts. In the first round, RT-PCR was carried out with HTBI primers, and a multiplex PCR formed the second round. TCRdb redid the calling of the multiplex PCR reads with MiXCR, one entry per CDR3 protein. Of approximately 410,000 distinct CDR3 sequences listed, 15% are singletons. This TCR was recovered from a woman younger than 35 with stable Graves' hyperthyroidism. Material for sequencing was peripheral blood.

The CDR3 is CSARSGRTGELFF. The CDR3 nucleotides read TGCAGTGCTAGGAGTGGTAGGACCGGGGAGCTGTTTTTT. V usage is TRBV20-1 and J usage is TRBJ2-2; D not resolved. The germline V and J ends were trimmed by 3 bases and 5 bases, with 10 bases remaining between them. This CDR3 is 13 amino acids long. Germline CDR1 DFQATT, CDR2 SNEGSKA (reference sequence).